The clone carrying this TCR beta chain was observed a few times. The sample comes from a study of early T cells in non-severe SARS-CoV-2 infection. Study at large: Sequenced material consisted of bulk RNA (from unsorted whole blood), and chains were unpaired.

Unique molecular identifier tags were affixed to discrete cDNA molecules. TCRdb passed the 5' RACE reads through MiXCR, listing each CDR3 protein once. The sample carries 75,000 to 90,000 distinct CDR3 sequences, roughly 5.7% recorded once. V shed 5 bases and J 3 bases; nucleotides not matched to a gene: 12. The CDR3 runs 16 residues. Germline V gives CDR1 DFQATT, CDR2 SNEGSKA (reference sequence). Sequencing used whole blood. The clonotype comes from an adult who was a healthcare worker with PCR-confirmed SARS-CoV-2 infection or an uninfected control (not recorded which). The genes are TRBV20-1 and TRBJ1-1, with 10 bases fitting TRBD1. Here the CDR3 reads CSAGLPTGGAYTEAFF. The CDR3, as DNA: TGCAGTGCTGGACTTCCGACAGGGGGCGCGTACACTGAAGCTTTCTTT.